This TCR beta chain was found in a study of control samples from healthy donors and cancer patients. The assay was immunoSEQ multiplex PCR, and TCRdb's table has in-frame clones only and misses some. Here the sample spans 230,000 or so clones, around 94% being singletons. Worth noting for this clone: The identical CDR3 is also encoded by other nucleotide sequences in the sample.

The length of the CDR3 is 14 residues. The germline CDR1 and CDR2 sequences are KGHSH and LQKENI. V lost 3 bases to trimming and J lost 3 bases, with 11 bases between them. The clonotype was recovered from a man aged 50 to 59 in good health. The rearrangement joins TRBV18 to TRBJ1-1; D is unresolved. Sample: blood. This CDR3 is CASSPAAGDTEAFF. CDR3 DNA sequence: TGTGCCAGCTCACCCGCGGCCGGGGACACTGAAGCTTTCTTT.